The 10 T cell receptor beta chains below were found in one sample sequenced in a study of blood T cell repertoires in COVID-19. Using immunoSEQ multiplex PCR, the repertoire was profiled, and TCRdb retains in-frame clones only, with some absent. There are 200,000 to 300,000 clones in the sample; around 87% occur only once, and over 4% lies in the top ten. The sample was peripheral blood. Receptor source: a woman in her sixties or seventies with COVID-19, enrolled during active disease.

This clone came up once. The rearrangement uses TRBV6-1 and TRBJ1-5; the match to TRBD1 covers 7 bases. V was clipped by 2 bases and J by 6 bases; unmatched bases: 7. The CDR3 consists of 15 residues. Germline V CDR1 and CDR2: MNHNS, SASEGT. The CDR3 loop is CASSELEGAGQPQHF. In nucleotides, the CDR3 is TGTGCCAGCAGTGAACTCGAGGGGGCGGGTCAGCCCCAGCATTTT.

The chain couples TRBV15 to TRBJ1-5; 10 bases match TRBD1. In germline, CDR1 is LNHNV, CDR2 YYDKDF (reference sequence). The CDR3 covers 17 residues. V was pared by 1 base and J by 0 bases, with 3 bases of the junction left unmatched. CDR3 coding DNA: TGTGCCACCAGCAGAGGTGGGACAGGGGATAGCAATCAGCCCCAGCATTTT. It is translated as CATSRGGTGDSNQPQHF.

V gene TRBV27 combines with J gene TRBJ2-2; D remains ambiguous. CDR1 MNHEY and CDR2 SMNVEV come from the germline V gene (reference sequence). The CDR3 covers 14 residues. The V end was cut by 4 bases, the J end by 0 bases, with 6 bases between. As DNA, the CDR3 is TGTGCCAGCAGTTGGGCAACGAACACCGGGGAGCTGTTTTTT. This gives the protein CASSWATNTGELFF.

This rearrangement joins TRBV5-1 to TRBJ1-6; D is unresolved. Germline V gene lookup returns CDR1 SGHRS and CDR2 YFSETQ. This CDR3 is 17 amino acids long. V lost 4 bases, J lost 4 bases, and 18 bases lay in between. As DNA, the CDR3 is TGCGCCAGCAGCGGCCCCGGGTCCGCGACTTATAATTCACCCCTCCACTTT. This translates into CASSGPGSATYNSPLHF.

The CDR3 sequence: CASSRVRGSYEQYF. In DNA form, the CDR3 reads TGTGCCAGCAGCCGAGTCAGGGGTTCCTACGAGCAGTACTTC. The chain couples TRBV3-1 (or the pseudogene TRBV3-2) to TRBJ2-7, with D possibly TRBD1 on 6 matching bases. This CDR3 comprises 14 residues. CDR1 is LGHDT, CDR2 YNNKEL, per germline (reference sequence). Trimming removed 4 bases at V and 1 base at J, with 11 bases between.

This chain joins TRBV6-5 and TRBJ1-4; D is perhaps TRBD1 (6 bases). The CDR3 is 15 residues long. The V and J ends lost 6 bases and 0 bases respectively, with 11 bases between them. The germline CDR1 and CDR2 sequences are MNHEY and SVGAGI. The CDR3 bases are TGTGCCAGCAGGCCCGGACAGTCAACTAATGAAAAACTGTTTTTT. Amino acids: CASRPGQSTNEKLFF.

The CDR3 sequence is CASSSQGLAGGTDTQYF. In nucleotides, the CDR3 is TGTGCCAGCAGCTCCCAAGGACTAGCGGGGGGCACAGATACGCAGTATTTT. V gene TRBV7-6 combines with J gene TRBJ2-3, with 13 bases fitting TRBD2. V lost 4 bases to trimming and J lost 1 base; unmatched junction nucleotides: 5. The CDR3 loop spans 17 amino acids. The germline gives CDR1 SGHVS, CDR2 FNYEAQ.

This rearrangement joins TRBV2 to TRBJ1-5; 8 bases map to TRBD1. The ends lost 5 bases at V and 16 bases at J; junction bases unmatched: 7. CDR3 size: 11 residues. In germline, CDR1 is SNHLY, CDR2 FYNNEI. The CDR3 nucleotides are TGTGCCAGCAGTCAGGGGGCCCGTTCACATTTT. Its protein is CASSQGARSHF.

CDR3 in amino acids: CASSPPAWGVNTEAFF. DNA for the CDR3: TGTGCCAGCAGCCCCCCCGCTTGGGGGGTAAACACTGAAGCTTTCTTT. The chain combines TRBV7-9 with TRBJ1-1; D might be TRBD1 (5 bases). The germline V gene has CDR1 SEHNR and CDR2 FQNEAQ (reference sequence). The CDR3 has 16 amino acids. Trimming pared 5 bases from V and 2 bases from J, leaving 18 bases between.

The sample holds a few counts of this clone. The chain has TRBV5-4 and TRBJ2-1; TRBD2 matches 8 bases. After removal of 2 bases from V and 5 bases from J, the junction contained 9 bases not matched to a gene. The CDR3 length is 16 residues. Looked up from germline, CDR1 is SGHNT and CDR2 is YYREEE (reference sequence). The CDR3 DNA is TGTGCCAGCAGCTTCCCCGGGACTAGGAGGGACAATGAGCAGTTCTTC. Translation: CASSFPGTRRDNEQFF.